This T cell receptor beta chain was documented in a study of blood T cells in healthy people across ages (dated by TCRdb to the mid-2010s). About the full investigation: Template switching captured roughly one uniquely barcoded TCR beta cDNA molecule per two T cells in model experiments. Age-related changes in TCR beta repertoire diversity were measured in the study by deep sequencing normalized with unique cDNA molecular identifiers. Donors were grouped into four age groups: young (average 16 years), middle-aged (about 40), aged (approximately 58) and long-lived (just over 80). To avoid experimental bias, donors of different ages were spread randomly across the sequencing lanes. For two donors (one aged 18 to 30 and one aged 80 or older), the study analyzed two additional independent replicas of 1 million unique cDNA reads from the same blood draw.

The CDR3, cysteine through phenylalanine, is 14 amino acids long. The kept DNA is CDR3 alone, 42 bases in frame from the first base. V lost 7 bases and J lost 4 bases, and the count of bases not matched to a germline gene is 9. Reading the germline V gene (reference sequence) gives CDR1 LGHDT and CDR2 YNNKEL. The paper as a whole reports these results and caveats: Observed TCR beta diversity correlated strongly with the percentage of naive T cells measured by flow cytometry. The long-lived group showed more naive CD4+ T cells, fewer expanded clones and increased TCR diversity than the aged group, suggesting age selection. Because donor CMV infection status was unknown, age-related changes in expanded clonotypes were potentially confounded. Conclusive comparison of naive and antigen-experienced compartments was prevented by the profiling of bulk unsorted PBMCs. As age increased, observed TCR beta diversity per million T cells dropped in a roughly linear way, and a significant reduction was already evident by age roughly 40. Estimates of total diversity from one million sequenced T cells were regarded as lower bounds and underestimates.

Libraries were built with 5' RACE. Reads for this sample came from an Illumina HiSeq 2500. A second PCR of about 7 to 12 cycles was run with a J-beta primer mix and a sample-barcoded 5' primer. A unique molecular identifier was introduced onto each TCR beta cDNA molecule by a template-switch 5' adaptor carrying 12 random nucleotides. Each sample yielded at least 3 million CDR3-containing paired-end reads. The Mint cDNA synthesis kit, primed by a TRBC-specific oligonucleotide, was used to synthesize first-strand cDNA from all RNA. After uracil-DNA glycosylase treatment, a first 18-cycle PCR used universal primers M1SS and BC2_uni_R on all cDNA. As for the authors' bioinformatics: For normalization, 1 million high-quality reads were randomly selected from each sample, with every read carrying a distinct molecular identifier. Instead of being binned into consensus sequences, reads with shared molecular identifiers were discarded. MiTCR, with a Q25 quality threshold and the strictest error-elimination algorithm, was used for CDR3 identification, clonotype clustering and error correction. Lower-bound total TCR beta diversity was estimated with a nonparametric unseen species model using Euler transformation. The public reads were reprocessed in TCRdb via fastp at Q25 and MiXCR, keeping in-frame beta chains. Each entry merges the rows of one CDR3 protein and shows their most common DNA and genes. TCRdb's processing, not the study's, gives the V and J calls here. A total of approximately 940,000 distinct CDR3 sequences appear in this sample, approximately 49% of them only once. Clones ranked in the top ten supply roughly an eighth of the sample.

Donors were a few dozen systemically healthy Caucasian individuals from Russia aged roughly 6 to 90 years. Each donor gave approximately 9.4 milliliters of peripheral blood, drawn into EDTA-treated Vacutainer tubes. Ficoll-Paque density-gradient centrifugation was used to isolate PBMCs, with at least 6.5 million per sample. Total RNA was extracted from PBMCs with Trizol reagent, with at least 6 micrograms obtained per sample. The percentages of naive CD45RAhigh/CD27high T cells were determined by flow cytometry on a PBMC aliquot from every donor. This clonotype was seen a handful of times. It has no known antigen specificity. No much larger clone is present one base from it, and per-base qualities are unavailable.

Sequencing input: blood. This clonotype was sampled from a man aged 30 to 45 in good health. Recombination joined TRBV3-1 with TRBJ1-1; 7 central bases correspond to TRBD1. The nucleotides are TGTGCCAGCACCTCGACAGGGTCGGGCACTGAAGCTTTCTTT. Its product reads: CASTSTGSGTEAFF.